A selection of T cell receptor beta chains follows, all from one sample in a study of PD-1 blockade in classical Hodgkin lymphoma. Assay: immunoSEQ multiplex PCR; the TCRdb copy retains only in-frame clones and omits some. The sample has 50,000 to 65,000 clones, 70% to 90% seen once. Sample: peripheral blood mononuclear cells (PBMCs), taken before the fourth cycle of nivolumab. The receptors come from a human donor with classical Hodgkin lymphoma. The CDR3 runs from the conserved cysteine through the conserved F or W. Fields, in order: J gene, V gene, D gene, clone size, CDR3 protein, CDR3 DNA. D genes are given only for firm matches. Where a row states a size, it is once, few, many or the class of an expanded clone; other rows omit it.

j_call: TRBJ1-1; v_call: TRBV29-1; d_call: NA; clone_size: NA; cdr3_aa: CSVVGALGAEAFF; cdr3_nt: TGCAGCGTTGTGGGGGCGTTGGGTGCTGAAGCTTTCTTT
j_call: TRBJ2-7; v_call: TRBV5-1; d_call: TRBD1; clone_size: NA; cdr3_aa: CASSLGGTEPYEQYF; cdr3_nt: TGCGCCAGCAGCTTGGGAGGGACAGAGCCCTACGAGCAGTACTTC
j_call: TRBJ1-2; v_call: TRBV5-1; d_call: TRBD1; clone_size: NA; cdr3_aa: CASSLVGQGGYGYTF; cdr3_nt: TGCGCCAGCAGCTTGGTTGGACAGGGCGGCTATGGCTACACCTTC
j_call: TRBJ2-3; v_call: TRBV2; d_call: TRBD2; clone_size: NA; cdr3_aa: CASSEAFSWRGLAGGPGDTQYF; cdr3_nt: TGTGCCAGCAGTGAAGCGTTTAGTTGGAGGGGATTAGCGGGGGGGCCCGGGGATACGCAGTATTTT
j_call: TRBJ2-1; v_call: TRBV5-6; d_call: NA; clone_size: NA; cdr3_aa: CASSWGGGTEGHEQFF; cdr3_nt: TGTGCCAGCAGCTGGGGCGGAGGCACGGAGGGGCATGAGCAGTTCTTC
j_call: TRBJ1-2; v_call: TRBV5-1; d_call: NA; clone_size: NA; cdr3_aa: CASSFGGIEGYTF; cdr3_nt: TGCGCCAGCAGCTTTGGGGGGATCGAAGGCTACACCTTC
j_call: TRBJ1-5; v_call: TRBV5-1; d_call: NA; clone_size: NA; cdr3_aa: CASSLEGTNQPQHF; cdr3_nt: TGCGCCAGCAGCTTGGAGGGCACCAATCAGCCCCAGCATTTT
j_call: TRBJ2-1; v_call: TRBV5-1; d_call: TRBD2; clone_size: NA; cdr3_aa: CASSRGVAGVEQFF; cdr3_nt: TGCGCCAGCAGCCGCGGGGTAGCGGGGGTTGAGCAGTTCTTC
j_call: TRBJ2-7; v_call: TRBV7-9; d_call: TRBD2; clone_size: few; cdr3_aa: CASSPSSGGAYEQYF; cdr3_nt: TGTGCCAGCAGCCCTTCTAGCGGGGGGGCTTACGAGCAGTACTTC
j_call: TRBJ2-1; v_call: TRBV2; d_call: TRBD2; clone_size: NA; cdr3_aa: CASVVLADSYNEQFF; cdr3_nt: TGTGCCAGCGTGGTCCTAGCGGACTCCTACAATGAGCAGTTCTTC
j_call: TRBJ1-5; v_call: TRBV29-1; d_call: NA; clone_size: NA; cdr3_aa: CSVGGDDQPQHF; cdr3_nt: TGCAGCGTTGGGGGAGATGATCAGCCCCAGCATTTT
j_call: TRBJ2-6; v_call: TRBV6-4; d_call: NA; clone_size: NA; cdr3_aa: CASSDKSGANVLTF; cdr3_nt: TGTGCCAGCAGTGACAAGTCTGGGGCCAACGTCCTGACTTTC
j_call: TRBJ1-1; v_call: TRBV5-1; d_call: NA; clone_size: NA; cdr3_aa: CASSLQGGTEAFF; cdr3_nt: TGCGCCAGCAGCTTACAGGGAGGGACTGAAGCTTTCTTT
j_call: TRBJ1-3; v_call: TRBV7-2; d_call: NA; clone_size: NA; cdr3_aa: CASRTSPGNTIYF; cdr3_nt: TGTGCCAGCAGGACTTCTCCCGGAAACACCATATATTTT
j_call: TRBJ2-7; v_call: TRBV9; d_call: NA; clone_size: NA; cdr3_aa: CASSVADEGSYEQYF; cdr3_nt: TGTGCCAGCAGCGTAGCGGACGAGGGTTCCTACGAGCAGTACTTC
j_call: TRBJ1-4; v_call: TRBV5-1; d_call: NA; clone_size: NA; cdr3_aa: CASSPGGALGKLFF; cdr3_nt: TGCGCCAGCAGCCCGGGTGGGGCACTTGGAAAACTGTTTTTT
j_call: TRBJ2-2; v_call: TRBV15; d_call: NA; clone_size: NA; cdr3_aa: CATRETGSGELFF; cdr3_nt: TGTGCCACCAGAGAGACTGGTAGCGGGGAGCTGTTTTTT
j_call: TRBJ1-6; v_call: TRBV27; d_call: TRBD1; clone_size: NA; cdr3_aa: CASSSNPGQGVSPLHF; cdr3_nt: TGTGCCAGCAGCTCAAACCCGGGACAGGGGGTTTCACCCCTCCACTTT
j_call: TRBJ1-2; v_call: TRBV5-1; d_call: NA; clone_size: NA; cdr3_aa: CASSSELNGYTF; cdr3_nt: TGCGCCAGCAGCTCGGAACTTAATGGCTACACCTTC
j_call: TRBJ1-4; v_call: TRBV30; d_call: TRBD1; clone_size: NA; cdr3_aa: CAWRDSTGATNEKLFF; cdr3_nt: TGTGCCTGGAGGGATAGCACAGGGGCAACTAATGAAAAACTGTTTTTT
j_call: TRBJ2-5; v_call: TRBV5-1; d_call: NA; clone_size: NA; cdr3_aa: CASSPGAETQYF; cdr3_nt: TGCGCCAGCTCCCCAGGGGCGGAGACCCAGTACTTC
j_call: TRBJ2-7; v_call: TRBV5-6; d_call: TRBD2; clone_size: once; cdr3_aa: CASSSPGLVVEQYF; cdr3_nt: TGTGCCAGCAGCTCGCCGGGACTAGTGGTAGAGCAGTACTTC
j_call: TRBJ2-5; v_call: TRBV5-1; d_call: NA; clone_size: NA; cdr3_aa: CASSLAWPIEETQYF; cdr3_nt: TGCGCCAGCAGCTTGGCCTGGCCAATAGAAGAGACCCAGTACTTC
j_call: TRBJ2-1; v_call: TRBV7-2; d_call: NA; clone_size: NA; cdr3_aa: CASRRGQAKGEQFF; cdr3_nt: TGTGCCAGCAGACGAGGCCAAGCTAAAGGTGAGCAGTTCTTC
j_call: TRBJ1-2; v_call: TRBV28; d_call: NA; clone_size: NA; cdr3_aa: CASRERNLYGYTF; cdr3_nt: TGTGCCAGCAGGGAAAGGAACCTATATGGCTACACCTTC
j_call: TRBJ2-5; v_call: TRBV7-9; d_call: NA; clone_size: NA; cdr3_aa: CASSTPVVRLETQYF; cdr3_nt: TGTGCCAGCAGCACTCCCGTTGTGAGGTTGGAGACCCAGTACTTC
j_call: TRBJ2-5; v_call: TRBV5-1; d_call: NA; clone_size: NA; cdr3_aa: CASSIGGQLGETQYF; cdr3_nt: TGCGCCAGCAGCATCGGGGGACAGCTCGGAGAGACCCAGTACTTC
j_call: TRBJ2-7; v_call: TRBV28; d_call: TRBD1; clone_size: NA; cdr3_aa: CASSPNPRTGGIGEQYF; cdr3_nt: TGTGCCAGCAGCCCCAACCCTCGGACAGGGGGCATAGGTGAGCAGTACTTC
j_call: TRBJ2-3; v_call: TRBV14; d_call: NA; clone_size: NA; cdr3_aa: CASSQIIADTQYF; cdr3_nt: TGTGCCAGCAGCCAGATAATTGCGGATACGCAGTATTTT